The 3 T cell receptor beta chains below all came from one sample that was sequenced in a study of T cells in Graves' hyperthyroidism and ophthalmopathy. RNA transcripts yielded amplified TCR beta CDR3 regions. With the HTBI primer set, the TCR CDR3 went through a first round of RT-PCR. TCRdb processed the multiplex PCR reads anew with MiXCR; each CDR3 protein has one entry. The table has some 550,000 distinct CDR3 sequences, 20% seen once. The source material was blood. Source of these receptors: a man between 18 and 35 years old with Graves' hyperthyroidism.

This clonotype has a count of ten or more. CDR3 loop: CASSKDRGSYEQYF. Here the CDR3 DNA reads TGTGCCAGCTCCAAGGACAGGGGTTCCTACGAGCAGTACTTC. The gene calls are TRBV6-1 and TRBJ2-7; 9 positions agree with TRBD1. The germline V gene has CDR1 MNHNS and CDR2 SASEGT. J was trimmed by 1 base and V by 8 bases; bases with no gene match: 6. The CDR3 consists of 14 residues.

This chain uses TRBV4-2 with TRBJ2-7; D may be TRBD2 (5 bases). This CDR3 spans 15 amino acids. Trimming took off 0 bases at V and 3 bases at J, with 12 bases between the two ends. CDR1 LGHNA and CDR2 YNFKEQ come from the germline V gene. CDR3 sequence (DNA): TGTGCCAGCAGCCAAGAAGGGCGGGCCTACTACGAGCAGTACTTC. Protein: CASSQEGRAYYEQYF.

This clonotype has more than one count but fewer than ten. The chain is built from TRBV7-9 and TRBJ2-2; D remains ambiguous. CDR1 and CDR2 (germline): SEHNR, FQNEAQ (reference sequence). V shed 8 bases and J shed 5 bases, with 12 bases lying between them. The CDR3 runs 13 residues. DNA for the CDR3: TGTGCCAGCGCCCGCCGAGAGACCGGGGAGCTGTTTTTT. It codes for CASARRETGELFF.